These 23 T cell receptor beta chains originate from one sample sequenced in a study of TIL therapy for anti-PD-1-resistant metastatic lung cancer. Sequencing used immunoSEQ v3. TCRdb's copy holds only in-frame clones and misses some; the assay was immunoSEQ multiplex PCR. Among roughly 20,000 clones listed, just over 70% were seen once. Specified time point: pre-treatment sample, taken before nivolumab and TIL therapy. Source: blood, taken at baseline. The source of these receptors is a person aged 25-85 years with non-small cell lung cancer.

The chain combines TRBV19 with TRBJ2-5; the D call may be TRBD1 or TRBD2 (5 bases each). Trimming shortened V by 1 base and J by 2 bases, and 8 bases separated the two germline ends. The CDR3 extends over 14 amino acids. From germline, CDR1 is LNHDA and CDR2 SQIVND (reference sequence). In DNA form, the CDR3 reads TGTGCCAGTAGTATAGGTTGGGGGCAAGAGACCCAGTACTTC. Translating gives CASSIGWGQETQYF.

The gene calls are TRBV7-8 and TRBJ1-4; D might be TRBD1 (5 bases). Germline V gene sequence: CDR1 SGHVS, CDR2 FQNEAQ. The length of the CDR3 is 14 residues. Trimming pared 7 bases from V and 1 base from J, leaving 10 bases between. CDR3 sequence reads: CASNPGGTNEKLFF. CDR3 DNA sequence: TGTGCCAGCAACCCGGGGGGAACTAATGAAAAACTGTTTTTT.

CDR3 in amino acids: CASRHDRTSNYGYTF. CDR3 DNA sequence: TGTGCCAGCAGACACGACAGGACTTCTAACTATGGCTACACCTTC. J is TRBJ1-2 and V is TRBV6-5, with D tentatively TRBD1 (6 bases). The V end was cut by 6 bases, the J end by 0 bases, with 14 bases between. This CDR3 has 15 residues. CDR1 and CDR2 from the germline V gene are MNHEY and SVGAGI.

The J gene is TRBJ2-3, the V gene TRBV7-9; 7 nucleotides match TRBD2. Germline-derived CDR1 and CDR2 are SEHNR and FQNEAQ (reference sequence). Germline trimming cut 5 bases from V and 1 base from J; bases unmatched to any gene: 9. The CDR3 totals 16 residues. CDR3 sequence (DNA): TGTGCCAGCAGCGGATGGCGGGAGACGGGCACAGATACGCAGTATTTT. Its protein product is CASSGWRETGTDTQYF.

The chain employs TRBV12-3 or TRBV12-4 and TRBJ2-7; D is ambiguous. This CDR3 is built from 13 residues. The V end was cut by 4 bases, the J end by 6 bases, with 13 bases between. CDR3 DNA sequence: TGTGCCAGCAGTTCTCTTGATATGACCGAGCAGTACGTC. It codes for CASSSLDMTEQYV.

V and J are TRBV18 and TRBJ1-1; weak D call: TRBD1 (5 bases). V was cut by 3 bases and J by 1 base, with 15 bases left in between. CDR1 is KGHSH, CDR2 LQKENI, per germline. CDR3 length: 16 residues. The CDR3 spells CASSPIAGRRNTEAFF. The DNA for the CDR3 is TGTGCCAGCTCACCTATCGCGGGACGCCGGAACACTGAAGCTTTCTTT. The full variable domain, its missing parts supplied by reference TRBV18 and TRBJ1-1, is NAGVMQNPRHLVRRRGQEARLRCSPMKGHSHVYWYRQLPEEGLKFMVYLQKENIIDESGMPKERFSAEFPKEGPSILRIQQVVRGDSAAYFCASSPIAGRRNTEAFFGQGTRLTVV.

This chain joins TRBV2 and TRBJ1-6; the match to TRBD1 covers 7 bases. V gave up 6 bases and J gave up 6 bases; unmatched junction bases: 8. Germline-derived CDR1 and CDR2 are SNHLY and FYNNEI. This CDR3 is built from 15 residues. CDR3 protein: CASRPGTVINSPLHF. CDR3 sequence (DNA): TGTGCCAGCAGACCCGGGACAGTAATTAATTCACCCCTCCACTTT.

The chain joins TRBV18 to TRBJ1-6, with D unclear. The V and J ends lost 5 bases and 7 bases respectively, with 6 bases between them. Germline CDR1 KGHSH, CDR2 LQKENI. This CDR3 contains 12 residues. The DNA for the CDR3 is TGTGCCAGCTCAGGGCCGAATTCACCCCTCCACTTT. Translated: CASSGPNSPLHF.

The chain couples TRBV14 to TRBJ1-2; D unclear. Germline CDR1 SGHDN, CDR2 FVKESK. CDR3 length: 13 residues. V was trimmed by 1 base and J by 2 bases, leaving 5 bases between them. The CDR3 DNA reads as TGTGCCAGCAGCCAAGGGAGAAACTATGGCTACACCTTC. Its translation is CASSQGRNYGYTF.

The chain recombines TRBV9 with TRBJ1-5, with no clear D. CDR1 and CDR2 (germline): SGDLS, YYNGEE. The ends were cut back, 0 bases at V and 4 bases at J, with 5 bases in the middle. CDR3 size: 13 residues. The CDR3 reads CASSVDLNQPQHF. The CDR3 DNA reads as TGTGCCAGCAGCGTAGACCTGAATCAGCCCCAGCATTTT.

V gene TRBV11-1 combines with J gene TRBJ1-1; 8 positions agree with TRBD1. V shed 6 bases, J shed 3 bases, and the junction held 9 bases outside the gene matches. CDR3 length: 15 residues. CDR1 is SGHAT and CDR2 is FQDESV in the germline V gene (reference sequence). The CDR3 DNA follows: TGTGCCAGCAGGGGGGGCAGGGGGCATCACACTGAAGCTTTCTTT. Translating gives CASRGGRGHHTEAFF.

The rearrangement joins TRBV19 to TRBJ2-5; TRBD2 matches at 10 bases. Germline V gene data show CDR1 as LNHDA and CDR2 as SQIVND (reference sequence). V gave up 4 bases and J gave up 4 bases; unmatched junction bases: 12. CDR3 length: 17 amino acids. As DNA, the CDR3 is TGTGCCAGTAGTAGGAACCTAGCGGGAGCTGGGAGAGAGACCCAGTACTTC. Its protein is CASSRNLAGAGRETQYF.

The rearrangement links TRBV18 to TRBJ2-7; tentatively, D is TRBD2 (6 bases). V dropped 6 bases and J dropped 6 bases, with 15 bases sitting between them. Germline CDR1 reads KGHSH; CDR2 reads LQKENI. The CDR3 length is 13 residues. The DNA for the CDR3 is TGTGCCAGCTCTATGGAGGGTGCATCCGAGCAGTACTTC. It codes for CASSMEGASEQYF.

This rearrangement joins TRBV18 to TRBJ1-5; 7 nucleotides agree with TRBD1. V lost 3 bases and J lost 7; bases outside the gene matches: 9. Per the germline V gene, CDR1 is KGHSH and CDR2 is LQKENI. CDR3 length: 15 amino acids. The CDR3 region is CASSPTYRDSQPQHF. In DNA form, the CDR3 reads TGTGCCAGCTCACCTACTTACAGGGACAGCCAGCCCCAGCATTTT.

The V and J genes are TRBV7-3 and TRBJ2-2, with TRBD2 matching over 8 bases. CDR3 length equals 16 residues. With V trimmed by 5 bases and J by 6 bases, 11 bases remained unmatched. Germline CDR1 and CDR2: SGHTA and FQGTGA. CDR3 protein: CASSRGPASGPGELFF. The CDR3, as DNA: TGTGCCAGCAGCCGCGGCCCGGCTAGCGGGCCCGGGGAGCTGTTTTTT.

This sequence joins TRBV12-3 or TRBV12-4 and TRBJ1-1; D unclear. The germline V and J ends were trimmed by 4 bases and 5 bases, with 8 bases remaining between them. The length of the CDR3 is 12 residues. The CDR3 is CASSSRTTEAFF. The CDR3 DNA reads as TGTGCCAGCAGTTCCAGAACAACTGAAGCTTTCTTT.

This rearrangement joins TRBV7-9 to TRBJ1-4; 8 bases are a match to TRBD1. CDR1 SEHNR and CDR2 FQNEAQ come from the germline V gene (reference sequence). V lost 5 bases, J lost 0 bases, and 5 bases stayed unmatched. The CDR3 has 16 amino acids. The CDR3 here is CASSQRTGPTNEKLFF. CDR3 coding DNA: TGTGCCAGCAGCCAGCGGACAGGGCCAACTAATGAAAAACTGTTTTTT.

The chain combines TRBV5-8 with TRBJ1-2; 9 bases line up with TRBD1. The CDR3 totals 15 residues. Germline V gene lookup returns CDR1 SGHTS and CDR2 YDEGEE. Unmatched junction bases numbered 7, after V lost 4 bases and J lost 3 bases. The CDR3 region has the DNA TGTGCCAGCAGCCGACTGACAGGGGGGGACTATGGCTACACCTTC. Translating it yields CASSRLTGGDYGYTF.

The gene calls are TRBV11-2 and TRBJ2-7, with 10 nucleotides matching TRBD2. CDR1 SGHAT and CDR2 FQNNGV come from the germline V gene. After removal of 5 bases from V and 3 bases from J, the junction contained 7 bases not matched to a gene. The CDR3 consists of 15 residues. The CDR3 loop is CASSARGLASYEQYF. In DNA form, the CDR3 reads TGTGCCAGCAGCGCGAGGGGACTAGCGAGCTACGAGCAGTACTTC.

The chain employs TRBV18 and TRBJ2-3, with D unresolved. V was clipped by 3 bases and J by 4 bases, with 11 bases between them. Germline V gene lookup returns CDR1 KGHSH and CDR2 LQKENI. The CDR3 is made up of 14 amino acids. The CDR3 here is CASSPPTFADTQYF. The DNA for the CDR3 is TGTGCCAGCTCACCCCCTACTTTCGCAGATACGCAGTATTTT.

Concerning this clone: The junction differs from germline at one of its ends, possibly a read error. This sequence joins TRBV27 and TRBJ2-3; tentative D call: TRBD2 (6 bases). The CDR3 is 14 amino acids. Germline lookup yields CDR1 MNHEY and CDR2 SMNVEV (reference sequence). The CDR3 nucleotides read TGTGCCAGCAGTTCCCTCCGGGACTTGAATACGCGGTATTTT. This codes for CASSSLRDLNTRYF.

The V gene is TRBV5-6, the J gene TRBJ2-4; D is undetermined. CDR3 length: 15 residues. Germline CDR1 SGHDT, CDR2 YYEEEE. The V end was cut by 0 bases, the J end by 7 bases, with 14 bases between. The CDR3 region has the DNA TGTGCCAGCAGCTTGGTGACGCACAGACGGAACATTCAGTACTTC. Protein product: CASSLVTHRRNIQYF.

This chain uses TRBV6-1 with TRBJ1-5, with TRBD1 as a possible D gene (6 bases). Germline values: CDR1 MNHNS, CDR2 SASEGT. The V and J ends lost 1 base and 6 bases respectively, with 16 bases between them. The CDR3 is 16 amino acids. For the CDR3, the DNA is TGTGCCAGCAGTGAAGTTGGCGGGGGGGCCGGTCAGCCCCAGCATTTT. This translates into CASSEVGGGAGQPQHF.